This is a list of T cell receptor beta chains from one sample in a study of beta chain features in type 1 diabetes. Clones were sequenced by immunoSEQ multiplex PCR, and TCRdb holds only the in-frame ones, with some missing. The table has about 620,000 clones, around 15% seen once. Sequences were obtained from naive CD4+ T cells from blood. These TCRs come from a man between 18 and 29 years old in good health. Each CDR3 is given with its conserved first and last residue. The order of the fields is J gene, V gene, CDR3 protein.

j_gene: TRBJ2-3
v_gene: TRBV14
CDR3aa: CASSLIAGGAADTQYF

j_gene: TRBJ2-5
v_gene: TRBV6-5
CDR3aa: CASSRVGRETQYF

j_gene: TRBJ1-1
v_gene: TRBV5-6
CDR3aa: CASSLARVYTEAFF

j_gene: TRBJ1-3
v_gene: TRBV12-5
CDR3aa: CASGLPQDPLSGNTIYF

j_gene: TRBJ2-1
v_gene: TRBV7-9
CDR3aa: CASSTRTGARYNEQFF

j_gene: TRBJ2-6
v_gene: TRBV2
CDR3aa: CASSAGANVLTF

j_gene: TRBJ2-7
v_gene: TRBV6-5
CDR3aa: CASRLRDRGPYEQYF

j_gene: TRBJ1-5
v_gene: TRBV27
CDR3aa: CASSQLRNSNQPQHF

j_gene: TRBJ1-2
v_gene: TRBV28
CDR3aa: CAATQAVEYGYTF

j_gene: TRBJ2-6
v_gene: TRBV7-2
CDR3aa: CASSPRGGSSGANVLTF

j_gene: TRBJ2-1
v_gene: TRBV7-2
CDR3aa: CASSRPSGRATEQFF

j_gene: TRBJ2-7
v_gene: TRBV5-1
CDR3aa: CASRPGGNSYEQYF

j_gene: TRBJ2-7
v_gene: TRBV18
CDR3aa: CASSPGTLDYEQYF

j_gene: TRBJ1-5
v_gene: TRBV7-9
CDR3aa: CASSLQGNSNQPQHF

j_gene: TRBJ2-7
v_gene: TRBV5-4
CDR3aa: CASSPGGYEQYF

j_gene: TRBJ2-1
v_gene: TRBV7-2
CDR3aa: CASSRGLASNEQFF

j_gene: TRBJ2-2
v_gene: TRBV7-9
CDR3aa: CASSPKGITGELFF

j_gene: TRBJ2-1
v_gene: TRBV11-3
CDR3aa: CASSSRQAQINRQFF

j_gene: TRBJ1-2
v_gene: TRBV6-6
CDR3aa: CASRRGDYGYTF

j_gene: TRBJ2-7
v_gene: TRBV2
CDR3aa: CASRARGGFSYEQYF